Shown below are 9 T cell receptor beta chains from a single sample sequenced in a study of T cell responses to AZD1222 COVID-19 vaccine. Profiled with immunoSEQ multiplex PCR; TCRdb holds only in-frame clones, not every one. The sample lists approximately 180,000 clones, 90% occurring once. Specimen: peripheral blood, collected on day 0 of AZD1222 vaccination. These receptors were obtained from an adult in good health.

The chain's CDR3 is CASIPDRVTGELFF. The CDR3 nucleotides read TGTGCCAGTATCCCGGACAGGGTCACCGGGGAGCTGTTTTTT. The chain uses TRBV19 and TRBJ2-2; TRBD1 matches at 8 bases. Germline V CDR1 and CDR2: LNHDA, SQIVND (reference sequence). This CDR3 contains 14 residues. J lost 4 bases, V lost 7 bases, and 5 bases had no gene match. The variable domain in full, completed from reference TRBV19 and TRBJ2-2, reads DGGITQSPKYLFRKEGQNVTLSCEQNLNHDAMYWYRQDPGQGLRLIYYSQIVNDFQKGDIAEGYSVSREKKESFPLTVTSAQKNPTAFYLCASIPDRVTGELFFGEGSRLTVL.

This chain joins TRBV7-2 and TRBJ1-6; no definite D call. Trimming cost V 1 base and J 7 bases, with 11 bases left between them. The CDR3 is 15 residues long. CDR1 is SGHTA and CDR2 is FQGNSA in the germline V gene. The CDR3 loop is CASSLGAVGNSPLHF. Here the CDR3 DNA reads TGTGCCAGCAGCTTAGGGGCGGTCGGAAATTCACCCCTCCACTTT.

The J gene is TRBJ2-2, the V gene TRBV9; D is possibly TRBD1 (6 bases). The V end lost 3 bases, the J end lost 6 bases, and 6 bases lay between the germline ends. Germline-derived CDR1 and CDR2 are SGDLS and YYNGEE. This CDR3 comprises 12 residues. CDR3 sequence reads: CASSGGPGELFF. Here the CDR3 DNA reads TGTGCCAGCAGCGGGGGGCCCGGGGAGCTGTTTTTT.

V gene TRBV7-2 combines with J gene TRBJ2-5; D may be TRBD1 or TRBD2 (5 bases each). Trimming stripped 0 bases from V and 9 bases from J, with 17 bases between. The germline V gene has CDR1 SGHTA and CDR2 FQGNSA. The CDR3 runs to 15 residues. The DNA for the CDR3 is TGTGCCAGCAGCTTAGCGGGGGACCGACTATCCCCCCAGTACTTC. It encodes CASSLAGDRLSPQYF.

This chain uses TRBV4-3 with TRBJ1-2; 11 bases line up with TRBD1. Germline loops: CDR1 LGHNA, CDR2 YSLEER. This CDR3 spans 16 amino acids. J lost 8 bases, V lost 1 base, and 9 bases had no gene match. The CDR3 region is CASSQVGQGVSLGYTF. The CDR3 nucleotides read TGCGCCAGCAGCCAAGTGGGACAGGGGGTATCTCTCGGCTACACCTTC.

CDR3: CASSRDSSSYEQYF. CDR3 bases: TGTGCCAGCAGCCGGGACTCCAGCTCCTACGAGCAGTACTTC. The chain is built from TRBV6-2 or TRBV6-3 and TRBJ2-7; D is perhaps TRBD2 (6 bases). This CDR3 spans 14 amino acids. Germline values: CDR1 MNHEY, CDR2 SVGEGT. V shed 6 bases and J shed 0 bases, with 12 bases lying between them.

V and J are TRBV2 and TRBJ2-5, with 10 bases fitting TRBD1. The CDR3 is 14 residues long. The trim removed 4 bases at V and 5 bases at J, leaving 4 bases unmatched. The germline gives CDR1 SNHLY, CDR2 FYNNEI. DNA for the CDR3: TGTGCCAGCAGTGGACAGGGGGCGTCGGAGACCCAGTACTTC. Translation: CASSGQGASETQYF.

V is TRBV30 and J is TRBJ1-2; 7 nucleotides line up with TRBD1. The CDR3 covers 14 residues. Germline loops: CDR1 GTSNPN, CDR2 SVGIG (reference sequence). As DNA, the CDR3 is TGTGCGCAACTTACGACAGGGCGAGGCTATGGCTACACCTTC. Its protein product is CAQLTTGRGYGYTF.

CDR3 DNA: TGTGCCAGCAGCTTAGGCCATCGGGTAGGCGTGAACACTGAAGCTTTCTTT. Its protein is CASSLGHRVGVNTEAFF. The genes are TRBV7-2 and TRBJ1-1; no reliable D call. Trimming pared 1 base from V and 0 bases from J, leaving 15 bases between. There are 17 residues in the CDR3. In germline, CDR1 is SGHTA, CDR2 FQGNSA.